The following is a TCR beta chain sequence with its context. Its antigen remains unknown. An end of the junction differs from the germline gene, which may be a read error. Germline values: CDR1 DFQATT, CDR2 SNEGSKA (reference sequence). The CDR3 contains 11 residues. The data are from a study of T cell repertoires and leukemia-associated antigens. Study-level information: Roughly 16 million effective reads came from all samples combined.

TCRdb recomputed calls from the 5' RACE reads with MiXCR, one row per CDR3 protein. This table has roughly 12,000 distinct CDR3 sequences, roughly 41% appearing once. The sample taken for sequencing was CD3+ T cells sorted from blood and cultured. This receptor was identified in a female donor in good health. The chain employs TRBV20-1 and TRBJ1-1; D call uncertain. This CDR3 is CSAYANTEASF. CDR3 nucleotides: TGCAGTGCGTACGCGAACACTGAAGCTTCCTTT.